This entry describes one TCR beta chain. The assay was immunoSEQ multiplex PCR, and TCRdb's table has in-frame clones only and misses some. The sample shows about 430,000 clones, 88% of them seen only once. From germline, CDR1 is SNHLY and CDR2 FYNNEI. The germline V and J ends were trimmed by 5 bases and 5 bases, with 4 bases remaining between them. The CDR3 is made up of 10 amino acids. The entry originates in a study of blood T cell repertoires in COVID-19. This chain connects TRBV2 to TRBJ2-7, with unresolved D. This clonotype was sampled from a woman younger than 35 who had been exposed to COVID-19. Input material: PBMCs or T cells enriched from blood (not recorded which). The CDR3 DNA reads TGTGCCAGCAGTATTAACGAGCAGTACTTC. Protein: CASSINEQYF.